These T cell receptor beta chains were read from a single sample in a study of blood T cell repertoires in COVID-19. The table came from immunoSEQ multiplex PCR; TCRdb's copy has only in-frame clones and leaves some out. Here the sample spans under 55,000 clones, around nine tenths being singletons. Sequenced sample: peripheral blood. The receptors derive from a human donor in a cohort sampled during active COVID-19. Each CDR3 is given with its conserved first and last residue. Fields, in order: V gene, D gene, J gene, clone size, CDR3 protein, CDR3 DNA. D genes are given only for firm matches. A row's size may be missing; if present it is once, few, many or a size class.

V: TRBV15
D: TRBD2
J: TRBJ2-5
size: .
CDR3: CATSRARAGDPETQYF
DNA: TGTGCCACCAGCAGAGCCCGAGCGGGAGACCCAGAGACCCAGTACTTC

V: TRBV3-1/TRBV3-2
D: .
J: TRBJ2-6
size: .
CDR3: CASSRGGANVLTF
DNA: TGTGCCAGCAGCCGCGGGGGGGCCAACGTCCTGACTTTC

V: TRBV3-1/TRBV3-2
D: .
J: TRBJ1-2
size: .
CDR3: CASSQDGRHYGYTF
DNA: TGTGCCAGCAGCCAAGATGGGAGGCACTATGGCTACACCTTC

V: TRBV20-1
D: TRBD1
J: TRBJ1-2
size: .
CDR3: CSGRQGNGYTF
DNA: TGCAGTGGTCGACAGGGGAACGGCTACACCTTC

V: TRBV10-3
D: .
J: TRBJ1-6
size: once
CDR3: CAISESAGMESPLHF
DNA: TGTGCCATCAGTGAGTCGGCAGGGATGGAGTCACCCCTCCACTTT

V: TRBV9
D: .
J: TRBJ1-2
size: .
CDR3: CASSPEGRDNYGYTF
DNA: TGTGCCAGCAGCCCAGAGGGGAGGGACAACTATGGCTACACCTTC

V: TRBV7-3
D: .
J: TRBJ2-3
size: once
CDR3: CASSSGVMDTQYF
DNA: TGTGCCAGCAGCTCAGGTGTGATGGATACGCAGTATTTT

V: TRBV28
D: .
J: TRBJ1-2
size: .
CDR3: CASTLGLNYGYTF
DNA: TGTGCCAGCACCCTCGGACTAAACTATGGCTACACCTTC

V: TRBV25-1
D: .
J: TRBJ2-5
size: .
CDR3: CASRFEGATETQYF
DNA: TGTGCCAGCAGATTCGAAGGGGCTACAGAGACCCAGTACTTC

V: TRBV7-8
D: .
J: TRBJ2-7
size: .
CDR3: CASRNPDRLGYEQYF
DNA: TGTGCCAGCAGAAACCCCGACAGGCTGGGGTACGAGCAGTACTTC

V: TRBV18
D: .
J: TRBJ1-2
size: few
CDR3: CASSPEEYGYTF
DNA: TGTGCCAGCTCACCAGAAGAGTATGGCTACACCTTC

V: TRBV18
D: .
J: TRBJ2-7
size: .
CDR3: CASSPPRGHRTYEQYF
DNA: TGTGCCAGCTCACCACCTCGGGGACACAGAACCTACGAGCAGTACTTC

V: TRBV12-3/TRBV12-4
D: TRBD1
J: TRBJ1-1
size: .
CDR3: CATGTVNTEAFF
DNA: TGTGCCACCGGGACAGTGAACACTGAAGCTTTCTTT

V: TRBV5-1
D: .
J: TRBJ1-5
size: .
CDR3: CASSAGGDSNQPQHF
DNA: TGCGCCAGCAGCGCGGGGGGGGATAGCAATCAGCCCCAGCATTTT

V: TRBV3-1/TRBV3-2
D: TRBD1
J: TRBJ2-5
size: .
CDR3: CASASPGTGSLGTHSIGTQYF
DNA: TGTGCCAGCGCCTCCCCCGGGACAGGGAGTCTCGGGACCCACTCAATCGGGACCCAGTACTTC